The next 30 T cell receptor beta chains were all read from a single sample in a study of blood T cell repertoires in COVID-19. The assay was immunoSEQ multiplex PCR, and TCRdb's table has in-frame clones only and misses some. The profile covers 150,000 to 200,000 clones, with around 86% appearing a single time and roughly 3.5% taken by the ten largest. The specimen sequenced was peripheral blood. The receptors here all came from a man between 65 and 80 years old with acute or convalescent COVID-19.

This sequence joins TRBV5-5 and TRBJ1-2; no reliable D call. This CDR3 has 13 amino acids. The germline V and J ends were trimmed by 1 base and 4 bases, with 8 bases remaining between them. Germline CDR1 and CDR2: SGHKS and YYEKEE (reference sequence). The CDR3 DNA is TGTGCCAGCAGCTTGACCGAGGGCTATGGCTACACCTTC. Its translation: CASSLTEGYGYTF.

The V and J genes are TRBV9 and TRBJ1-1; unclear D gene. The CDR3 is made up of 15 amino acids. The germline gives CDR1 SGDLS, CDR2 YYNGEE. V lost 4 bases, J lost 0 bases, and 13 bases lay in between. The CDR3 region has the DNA TGTGCCAGCAGCCCCCGGGAGAGACTGAACACTGAAGCTTTCTTT. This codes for CASSPRERLNTEAFF. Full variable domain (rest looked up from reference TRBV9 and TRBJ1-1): DSGVTQTPKHLITATGQRVTLRCSPRSGDLSVYWYQQSLDQGLQFLIQYYNGEERAKGNILERFSAQQFPDLHSELNLSSLELGDSALYFCASSPRERLNTEAFFGQGTRLTVV.

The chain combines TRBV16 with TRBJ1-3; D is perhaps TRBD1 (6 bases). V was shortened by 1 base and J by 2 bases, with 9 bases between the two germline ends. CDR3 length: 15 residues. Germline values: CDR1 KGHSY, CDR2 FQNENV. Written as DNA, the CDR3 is TGTGCCAGCAGCCAATATGGGGGCCCTGGAAACACCATATATTTT. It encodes CASSQYGGPGNTIYF.

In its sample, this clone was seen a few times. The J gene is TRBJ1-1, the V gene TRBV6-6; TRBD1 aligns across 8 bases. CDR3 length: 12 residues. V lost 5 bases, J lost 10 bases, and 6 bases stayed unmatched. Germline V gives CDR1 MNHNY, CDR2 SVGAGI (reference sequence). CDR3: CASSQTGERAFF. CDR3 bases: TGTGCCAGCAGTCAGACAGGGGAACGAGCTTTCTTT.

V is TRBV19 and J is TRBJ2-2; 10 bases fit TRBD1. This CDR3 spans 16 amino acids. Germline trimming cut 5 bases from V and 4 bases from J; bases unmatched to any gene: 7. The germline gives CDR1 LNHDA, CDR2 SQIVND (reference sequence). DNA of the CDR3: TGTGCCAGTAGTTTCGGGACAGGGGCCGCCACCGGGGAGCTGTTTTTT. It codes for CASSFGTGAATGELFF.

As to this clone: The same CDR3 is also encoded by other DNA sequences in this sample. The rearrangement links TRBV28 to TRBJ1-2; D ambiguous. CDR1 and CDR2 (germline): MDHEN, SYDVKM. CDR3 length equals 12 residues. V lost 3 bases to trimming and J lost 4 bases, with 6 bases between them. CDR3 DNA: TGTGCCAGCAGTTTGAACAGCTATGGCTACACCTTC. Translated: CASSLNSYGYTF.

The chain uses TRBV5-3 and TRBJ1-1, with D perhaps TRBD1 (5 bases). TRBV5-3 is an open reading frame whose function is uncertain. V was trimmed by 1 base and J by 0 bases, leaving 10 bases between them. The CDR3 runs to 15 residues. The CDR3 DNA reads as TGTGCCAGAAGCTTGACAGGCCTGATGAACACTGAAGCTTTCTTT. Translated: CARSLTGLMNTEAFF.

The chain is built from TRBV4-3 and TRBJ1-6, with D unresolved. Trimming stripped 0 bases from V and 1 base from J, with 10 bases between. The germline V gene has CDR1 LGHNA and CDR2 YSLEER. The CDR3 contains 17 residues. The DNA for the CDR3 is TGCGCCAGCAGCCAAGATCGCCCAGGATCCTATAATTCACCCCTCCACTTT. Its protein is CASSQDRPGSYNSPLHF.

DNA for the CDR3: TGTGCCAGCAGCAAGCGGGATTACAATGAGCAGTTCTTC. Translating it yields CASSKRDYNEQFF. This rearrangement joins TRBV11-2 to TRBJ2-1; TRBD2 matches 7 bases. The CDR3 loop spans 13 amino acids. V lost 5 bases and J lost 4; bases outside the gene matches: 2. Germline-derived CDR1 and CDR2 are SGHAT and FQNNGV. Complete variable domain (other parts from reference TRBV11-2 and TRBJ2-1): EAGVAQSPRYKIIEKRQSVAFWCNPISGHATLYWYQQILGQGPKLLIQFQNNGVVDDSQLPKDRFSAERLKGVDSTLKIQPAKLEDSAVYLCASSKRDYNEQFFGPGTRLTVL.

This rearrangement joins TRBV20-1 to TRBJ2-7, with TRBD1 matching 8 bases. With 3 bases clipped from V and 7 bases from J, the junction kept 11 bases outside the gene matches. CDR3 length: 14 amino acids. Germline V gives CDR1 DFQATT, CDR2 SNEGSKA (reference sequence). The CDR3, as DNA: TGCAGTGCTAGTACCTCAGGGGGCCAGCGGGAGCAGTACTTC. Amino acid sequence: CSASTSGGQREQYF.

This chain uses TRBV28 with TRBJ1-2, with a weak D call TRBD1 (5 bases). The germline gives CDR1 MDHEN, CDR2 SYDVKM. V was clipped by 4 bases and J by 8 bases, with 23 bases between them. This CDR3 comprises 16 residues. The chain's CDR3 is CASSSGGFARPLGYTF. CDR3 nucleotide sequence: TGTGCCAGCAGTTCTGGGGGGTTTGCTAGACCCCTCGGCTACACCTTC.

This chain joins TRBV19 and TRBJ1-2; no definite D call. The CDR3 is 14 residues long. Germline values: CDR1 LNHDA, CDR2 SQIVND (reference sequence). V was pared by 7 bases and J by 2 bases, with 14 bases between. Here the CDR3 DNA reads TGTGCCAGTAAGAAAGAGAGGCTAAACTATGGCTACACCTTC. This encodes CASKKERLNYGYTF.

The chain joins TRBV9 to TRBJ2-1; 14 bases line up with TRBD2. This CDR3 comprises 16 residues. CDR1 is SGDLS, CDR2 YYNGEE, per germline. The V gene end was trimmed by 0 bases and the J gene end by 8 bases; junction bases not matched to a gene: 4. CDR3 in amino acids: CASSVGLAGGLDEQFF. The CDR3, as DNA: TGTGCCAGCAGCGTAGGACTAGCGGGGGGGCTCGATGAGCAGTTCTTC.

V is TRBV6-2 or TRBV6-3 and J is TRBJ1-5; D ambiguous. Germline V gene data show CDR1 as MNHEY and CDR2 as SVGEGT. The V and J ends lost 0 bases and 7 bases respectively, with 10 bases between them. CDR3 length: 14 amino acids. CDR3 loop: CASSYSNPRQPQHF. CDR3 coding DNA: TGTGCCAGCAGTTACTCGAACCCCCGGCAGCCCCAGCATTTT.

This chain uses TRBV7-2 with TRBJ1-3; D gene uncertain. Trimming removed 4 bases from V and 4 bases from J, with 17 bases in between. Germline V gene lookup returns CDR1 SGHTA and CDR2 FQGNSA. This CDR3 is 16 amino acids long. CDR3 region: CASSWAPGGAGNTIYF. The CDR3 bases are TGTGCCAGCAGCTGGGCCCCAGGAGGTGCAGGAAACACCATATATTTT.

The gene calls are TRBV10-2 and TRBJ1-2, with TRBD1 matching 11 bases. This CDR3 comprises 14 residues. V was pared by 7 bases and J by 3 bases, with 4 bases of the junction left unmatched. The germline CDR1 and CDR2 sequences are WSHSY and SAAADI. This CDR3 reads CASTRTGGDYGYTF. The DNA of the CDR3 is TGCGCCAGCACCCGGACAGGGGGCGACTATGGCTACACCTTC.

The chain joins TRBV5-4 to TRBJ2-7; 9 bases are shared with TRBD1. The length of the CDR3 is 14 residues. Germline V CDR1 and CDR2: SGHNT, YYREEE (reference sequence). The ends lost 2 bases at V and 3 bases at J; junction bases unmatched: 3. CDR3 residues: CASSFGQGIYEQYF. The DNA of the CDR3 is TGTGCCAGCAGCTTTGGACAGGGGATCTACGAGCAGTACTTC.

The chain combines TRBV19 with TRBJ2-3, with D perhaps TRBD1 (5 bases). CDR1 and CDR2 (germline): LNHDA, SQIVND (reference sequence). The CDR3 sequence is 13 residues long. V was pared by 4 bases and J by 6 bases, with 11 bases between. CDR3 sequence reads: CASSRGPGDTQYF. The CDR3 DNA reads TGTGCCAGTAGTAGGGGCCCAGGGGATACGCAGTATTTT.

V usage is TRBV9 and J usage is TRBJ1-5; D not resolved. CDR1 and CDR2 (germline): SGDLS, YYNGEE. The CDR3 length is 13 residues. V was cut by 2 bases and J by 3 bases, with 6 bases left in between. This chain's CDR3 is CASSVTVNQPQHF. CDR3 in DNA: TGTGCCAGCAGCGTCACGGTCAATCAGCCCCAGCATTTT.

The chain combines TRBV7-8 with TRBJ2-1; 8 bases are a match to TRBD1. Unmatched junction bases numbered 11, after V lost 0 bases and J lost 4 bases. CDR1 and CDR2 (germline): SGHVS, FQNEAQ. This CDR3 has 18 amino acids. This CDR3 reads CASSLAGRGRKIYNEQFF. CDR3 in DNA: TGTGCCAGCAGCTTAGCCGGCAGGGGGCGAAAAATTTACAATGAGCAGTTCTTC.

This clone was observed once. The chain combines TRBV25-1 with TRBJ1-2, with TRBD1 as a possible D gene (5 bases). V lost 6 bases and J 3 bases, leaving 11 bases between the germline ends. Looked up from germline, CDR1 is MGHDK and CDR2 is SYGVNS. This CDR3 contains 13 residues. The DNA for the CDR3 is TGTGCCAGCAGCCCGGGGGGGTACTATGGCTACACCTTC. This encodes CASSPGGYYGYTF.

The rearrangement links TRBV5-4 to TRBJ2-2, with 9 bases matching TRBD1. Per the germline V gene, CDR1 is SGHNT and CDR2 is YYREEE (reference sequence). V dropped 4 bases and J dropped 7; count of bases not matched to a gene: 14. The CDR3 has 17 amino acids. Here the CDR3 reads CASSPNTGGAIGGELFF. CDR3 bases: TGTGCCAGCAGCCCAAATACAGGGGGCGCGATCGGCGGGGAGCTGTTTTTT.

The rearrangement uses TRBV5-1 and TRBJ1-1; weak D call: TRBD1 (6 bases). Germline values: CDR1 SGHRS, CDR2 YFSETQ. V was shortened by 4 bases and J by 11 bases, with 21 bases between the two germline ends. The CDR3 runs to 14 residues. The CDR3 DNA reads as TGCGCCAGCAGCGCAAACAGGGATGTGGATGGGGCTTTCTTT. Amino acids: CASSANRDVDGAFF.

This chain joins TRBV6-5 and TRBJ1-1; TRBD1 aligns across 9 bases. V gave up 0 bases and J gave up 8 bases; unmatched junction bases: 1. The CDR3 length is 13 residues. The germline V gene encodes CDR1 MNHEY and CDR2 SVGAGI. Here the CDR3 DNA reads TGTGCCAGCAGTTACTCTGGGACAGGGGAAGCTTTCTTT. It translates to CASSYSGTGEAFF.

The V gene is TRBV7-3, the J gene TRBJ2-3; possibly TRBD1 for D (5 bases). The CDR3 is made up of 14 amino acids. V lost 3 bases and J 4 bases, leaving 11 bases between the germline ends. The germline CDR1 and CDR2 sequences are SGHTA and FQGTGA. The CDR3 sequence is CASSFNQGADTQYF. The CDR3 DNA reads TGTGCCAGCAGCTTCAATCAAGGGGCAGATACGCAGTATTTT.

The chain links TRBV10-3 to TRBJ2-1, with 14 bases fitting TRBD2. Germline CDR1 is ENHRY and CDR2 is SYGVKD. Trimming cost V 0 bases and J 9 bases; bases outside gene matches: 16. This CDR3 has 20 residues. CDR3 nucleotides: TGTGCCATCAGTGAGTCCCTCACCGGGACTAGCGGGAGACCCGGTGGTGAGCAGTTCTTC. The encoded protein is CAISESLTGTSGRPGGEQFF.

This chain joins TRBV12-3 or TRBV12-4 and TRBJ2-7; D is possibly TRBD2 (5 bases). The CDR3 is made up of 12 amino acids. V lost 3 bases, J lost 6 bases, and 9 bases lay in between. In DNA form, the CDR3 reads TGTGCCAGCAGTTTTCGGGGTAGCGAGCAGTACTTC. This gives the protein CASSFRGSEQYF.

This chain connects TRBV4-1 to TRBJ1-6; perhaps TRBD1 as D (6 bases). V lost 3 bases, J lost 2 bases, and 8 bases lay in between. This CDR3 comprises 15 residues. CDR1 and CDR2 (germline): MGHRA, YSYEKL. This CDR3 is CASSHGTPYNSPLHF. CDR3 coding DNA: TGCGCCAGCAGCCACGGGACACCCTATAATTCACCCCTCCACTTT.

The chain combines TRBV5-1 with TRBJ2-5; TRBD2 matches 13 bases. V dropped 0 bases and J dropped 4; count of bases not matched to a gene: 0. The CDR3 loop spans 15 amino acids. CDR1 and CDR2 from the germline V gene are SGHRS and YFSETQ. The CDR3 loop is CASSLGLAGGETQYF. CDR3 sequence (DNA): TGCGCCAGCAGCTTGGGACTAGCGGGGGGAGAGACCCAGTACTTC.

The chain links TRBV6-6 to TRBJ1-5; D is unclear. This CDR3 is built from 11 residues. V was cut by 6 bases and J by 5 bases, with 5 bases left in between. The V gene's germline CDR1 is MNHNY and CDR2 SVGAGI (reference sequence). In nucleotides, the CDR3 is TGTGCCAGCAGCCTATATCAGCCCCAGCATTTT. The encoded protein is CASSLYQPQHF.